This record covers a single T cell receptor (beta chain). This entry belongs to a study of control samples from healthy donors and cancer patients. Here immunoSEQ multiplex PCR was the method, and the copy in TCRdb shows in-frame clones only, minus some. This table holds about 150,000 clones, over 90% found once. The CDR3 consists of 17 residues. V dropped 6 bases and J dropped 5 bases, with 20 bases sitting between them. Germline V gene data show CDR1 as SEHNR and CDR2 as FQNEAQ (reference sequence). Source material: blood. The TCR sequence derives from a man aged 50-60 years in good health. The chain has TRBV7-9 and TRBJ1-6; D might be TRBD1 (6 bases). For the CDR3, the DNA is TGTGCCAGCAGTCGACAGGTCCGTCGGTCGGATAATTCACCCCTCCACTTT. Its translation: CASSRQVRRSDNSPLHF. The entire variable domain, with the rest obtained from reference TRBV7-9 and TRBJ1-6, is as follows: DTGVSQNPRHKITKRGQNVTFRCDPISEHNRLYWYRQTLGQGPEFLTYFQNEAQLEKSRLLSDRFSAERPKGSFSTLEIQRTEQGDSAMYLCASSRQVRRSDNSPLHFGNGTRLTVT.